This TCR beta chain stems from a study of T cell responses to AZD1222 COVID-19 vaccine. Profiled with immunoSEQ multiplex PCR; TCRdb holds only in-frame clones, not every one. The sample comprises around 120,000 clones, about nine tenths of which are singletons, and approximately 7.6% rests with the top ten. Study-wide findings and caveats: A rise in Spike-specific TCR breadth and depth followed two AZD1222 doses. Vaccine-related CD4 TCRs covered spike, predominating at 160-218 and 743-854. The reported proportion of spike-specific TCRs targeting unmutated variant regions was nearly half. Donors were largely white British and mainly female; clonal diversity was possibly underestimated.

With regard to this clone: Its antigen is currently unknown.

This CDR3 spans 15 amino acids. V was pared by 4 bases and J by 6 bases, with 19 bases between. CDR1 and CDR2 from the germline V gene are SEHNR and FQNEAQ (reference sequence). This clonotype was sampled from an adult in good health. Source: peripheral blood, taken on day 0 of AZD1222 vaccination. J is TRBJ2-7 and V is TRBV7-9; D uncertain. DNA for the CDR3: TGTGCCAGCAGCTCCCCGACAATGCCTAGGGCCGAGCAGTACTTC. This translates into CASSSPTMPRAEQYF.